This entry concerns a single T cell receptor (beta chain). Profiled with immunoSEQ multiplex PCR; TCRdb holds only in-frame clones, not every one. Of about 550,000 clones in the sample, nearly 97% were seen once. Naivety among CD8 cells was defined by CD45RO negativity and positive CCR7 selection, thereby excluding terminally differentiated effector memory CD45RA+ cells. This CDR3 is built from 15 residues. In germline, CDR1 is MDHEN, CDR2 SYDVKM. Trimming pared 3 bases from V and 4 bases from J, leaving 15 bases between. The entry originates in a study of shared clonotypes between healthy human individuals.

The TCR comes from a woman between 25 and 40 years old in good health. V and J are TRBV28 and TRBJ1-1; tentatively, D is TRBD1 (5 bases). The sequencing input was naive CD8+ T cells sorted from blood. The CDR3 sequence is CASSFSGRGSTEAFF. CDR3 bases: TGTGCCAGCAGTTTTTCGGGTAGGGGAAGCACTGAAGCTTTCTTT.